Following are 17 T cell receptor beta chains from one sample sequenced in a study of blood T cell repertoires in COVID-19. Assay: immunoSEQ multiplex PCR; the TCRdb copy retains only in-frame clones and omits some. The sample records about 83,000 clones, around 86% being singletons. Sequencing was carried out using peripheral blood. These receptors all stem from an elderly man with active or convalescent COVID-19.

The rearrangement joins TRBV5-1 to TRBJ2-5; 8 bases fit TRBD1. This CDR3 region has 15 residues. Germline CDR1 SGHRS, CDR2 YFSETQ. The V segment lost 4 bases and the J segment 4 bases; nucleotides outside the gene matches: 9. Here the CDR3 DNA reads TGCGCCAGCAGCCGCTCCAGGACAGGGTCAGAGACCCAGTACTTC. Its translation is CASSRSRTGSETQYF. The complete variable domain, with remaining parts taken from reference TRBV5-1 and TRBJ2-5, reads KAGVTQTPRYLIKTRGQQVTLSCSPISGHRSVSWYQQTPGQGLQFLFEYFSETQRNKGNFPGRFSGRQFSNSRSEMNVSTLELGDSALYLCASSRSRTGSETQYFGPGTRLLVL.

This clone has just a few counts. The genes are TRBV5-1 and TRBJ2-3; 7 bases map to TRBD1. CDR1 is SGHRS, CDR2 YFSETQ, per germline. The V gene end was trimmed by 0 bases and the J gene end by 0 bases; junction bases not matched to a gene: 7. CDR3 length: 17 residues. The CDR3 nucleotides read TGCGCCAGCAGCTTGGGGATACAGGGGTCAAGCACAGATACGCAGTATTTT. Protein sequence: CASSLGIQGSSTDTQYF.

The rearrangement links TRBV5-1 to TRBJ2-1; 9 bases match TRBD2. The V and J ends lost 3 bases and 2 bases, in that order; junction bases with no gene match: 9. This CDR3 spans 17 amino acids. Germline CDR1 SGHRS, CDR2 YFSETQ. The DNA for the CDR3 is TGCGCCAGCAGCTCCTTAGGTAGCGGGGGTGCCTACAATGAGCAGTTCTTC. Translation gives CASSSLGSGGAYNEQFF.

The chain is built from TRBV11-2 and TRBJ1-3; D is possibly TRBD1 (6 bases). Germline V gene lookup returns CDR1 SGHAT and CDR2 FQNNGV. V was pared by 3 bases and J by 4 bases, with 13 bases between. The CDR3 contains 15 residues. CDR3 sequence reads: CASSFTLGQGNTIYF. The CDR3 region has the DNA TGTGCCAGCAGCTTTACCCTTGGACAGGGAAACACCATATATTTT.

The chain has TRBV7-2 and TRBJ1-4; 8 positions agree with TRBD1. V shed 5 bases and J 5 bases; nucleotides not matched to a gene: 4. The CDR3 extends over 14 amino acids. CDR1 is SGHTA, CDR2 FQGNSA, per germline. CDR3 coding DNA: TGTGCCAGCAGCAGACAGGGGTCGAATGAAAAACTGTTTTTT. Its protein product is CASSRQGSNEKLFF.

This chain joins TRBV30 and TRBJ1-5; no reliable D call. Trimming took 2 bases from V and 2 from J, leaving 7 bases between them. The germline gives CDR1 GTSNPN, CDR2 SVGIG (reference sequence). This CDR3 is 13 amino acids long. In DNA, the CDR3 is TGTGCCTGGAGTTCGAGCGGCAATCAGCCCCAGCATTTT. Its translation is CAWSSSGNQPQHF.

The chain has TRBV2 and TRBJ1-5; D uncertain. The ends were cut back, 8 bases at V and 0 bases at J, with 11 bases in the middle. This CDR3 contains 14 residues. In germline, CDR1 is SNHLY, CDR2 FYNNEI. The CDR3 sequence: CASEVGVSNQPQHF. DNA for the CDR3: TGTGCCAGCGAAGTCGGGGTTAGCAATCAGCCCCAGCATTTT.

The rearrangement uses TRBV2 and TRBJ2-5, with 7 bases matching TRBD2. The junction had 10 bases not matched to a gene; V was cut back by 4 bases and J by 5 bases. The CDR3 is made up of 15 amino acids. In germline, CDR1 is SNHLY, CDR2 FYNNEI. The CDR3 loop is CASSGRTRSSETQYF. The DNA of the CDR3 is TGTGCCAGCAGTGGCCGGACTAGGAGTTCGGAGACCCAGTACTTC.

V is TRBV7-9 and J is TRBJ2-1; D might be TRBD1 (6 bases). The CDR3 runs to 14 residues. V was trimmed by 10 bases and J by 3 bases, leaving 16 bases between them. The germline V gene encodes CDR1 SEHNR and CDR2 FQNEAQ (reference sequence). CDR3 amino acids: CATRLGQNYNEQFF. CDR3 DNA: TGTGCCACCCGACTCGGACAGAACTACAATGAGCAGTTCTTC.

CDR3 in amino acids: CASYSGNTIYF. As DNA, the CDR3 is TGTGCCAGCTACTCTGGAAACACCATATATTTT. The chain couples TRBV28 to TRBJ1-3; D gene uncertain. With 8 bases removed from V and 0 bases from J, the gap between germline ends came to 2 bases. Germline V lookup: CDR1 MDHEN, CDR2 SYDVKM. The CDR3 runs 11 residues.

This clone appeared a few times. This rearrangement joins TRBV28 to TRBJ2-7, with 8 positions matching TRBD1. Germline lookup yields CDR1 MDHEN and CDR2 SYDVKM. Trimming at V came to 6 bases and at J to 4 bases, leaving 8 bases not matched to a gene. There are 14 residues in the CDR3. CDR3 sequence (DNA): TGTGCCAGCAGCACTCGAGGACAGGGATACGAGCAGTACGTC. Encoded protein: CASSTRGQGYEQYV.

V gene TRBV27 combines with J gene TRBJ2-3; 7 bases line up with TRBD1. J gave up 2 bases and V 5 bases, and 13 bases lay outside the gene matches. Germline V gives CDR1 MNHEY, CDR2 SMNVEV (reference sequence). The CDR3 runs 17 residues. In DNA, the CDR3 is TGTGCCAGCAGTCCCCGACAGGGTAGGCCCTACACAGATACGCAGTATTTT. It is translated as CASSPRQGRPYTDTQYF.

This chain connects TRBV5-1 to TRBJ1-2; D perhaps matches TRBD1 (5 bases). Trimming took off 2 bases at V and 4 bases at J, with 12 bases between the two ends. The CDR3 consists of 14 residues. Germline V CDR1 and CDR2: SGHRS, YFSETQ. The DNA of the CDR3 is TGCGCCAGCAGCTTCCAGGGAATAAGCTATGGCTACACCTTC. This sequence encodes CASSFQGISYGYTF.

This clone was counted between two and nine times. The V and J genes are TRBV28 and TRBJ2-1; 12 bases match TRBD1. The V segment lost 7 bases and the J segment 0 bases; nucleotides outside the gene matches: 10. The CDR3 extends over 18 amino acids. Germline CDR1 MDHEN, CDR2 SYDVKM. Written as DNA, the CDR3 is TGTGCCAGCATGGGAGGGACAGGGGGCTACGGCTCCTACAATGAGCAGTTCTTC. It is translated as CASMGGTGGYGSYNEQFF.

The chain carries TRBV6-5 and TRBJ2-7, with TRBD1 as a possible D gene (6 bases). CDR1 is MNHEY and CDR2 is SVGAGI in the germline V gene. This CDR3 spans 15 amino acids. V was trimmed by 7 bases and J by 6 bases, leaving 22 bases between them. The CDR3 sequence is CASTLGDPGATEQYV. The CDR3 nucleotides read TGTGCCAGCACCCTTGGAGATCCAGGGGCTACCGAGCAGTACGTC.

The V call is TRBV19, the J call TRBJ1-1; unclear D gene. The germline V gene encodes CDR1 LNHDA and CDR2 SQIVND (reference sequence). The CDR3 extends over 15 amino acids. V was pared by 5 bases and J by 5 bases, with 18 bases between. The CDR3 DNA follows: TGTGCCAGTAGTCCCCAAGAGCGGGGTTGGACTGAAGCTTTCTTT. Its protein product is CASSPQERGWTEAFF.

As regards this clone: Possible read error: a much larger clone is one base away. The J gene is TRBJ2-1, the V gene TRBV6-6; 8 nucleotides line up with TRBD1. This CDR3 spans 13 amino acids. The germline V gene has CDR1 MNHNY and CDR2 SVGAGI (reference sequence). CDR3: CANSRGQGSEQFF. The DNA of the CDR3 is TGTGCCAACAGTCGCGGACAGGGTAGTGAGCAGTTCTTC.